This T cell receptor (beta chain) was sequenced in a study of beta chain features in type 1 diabetes. Every bit of the isolated RNA underwent reverse transcription, so sequencing read expressed TCRB transcripts. Using immunoSEQ multiplex PCR, the repertoire was profiled, and TCRdb retains in-frame clones only, with some absent. The sample has 150,000 to 200,000 clones; about 9.1% are singletons. V was pared by 1 base and J by 11 bases, with 23 bases between. Germline CDR1 reads LGHNA; CDR2 reads YSLEER. This CDR3 is built from 17 residues. The sequence came from a woman aged 18-29 years in good health. Input material: central memory CD4+ T cells from blood. This chain joins TRBV4-3 and TRBJ1-4; a weak D match, TRBD1 (5 bases). The CDR3 DNA reads as TGCGCCAGCAGCCAAGTACGCGGTGGGGGGACCCCCGGTAAACTGTTTTTT. It yields the protein CASSQVRGGGTPGKLFF.